These 4 T cell receptor beta chains share one sample of origin, sequenced in a study of STAT5B mutations in CD4+ large granular lymphocyte leukemia (dated by TCRdb to between 2021 and 2022). The receptor library was made with the immunoSEQ multiplex PCR assay. TCRdb provides this immuneACCESS table in a form limited to in-frame rearrangements. Some clones are lacking; in checked studies, under half of them reflect an unresolved V gene, and why the rest are absent is not known. This sample gives thousands of clones in total; under 90% of them show up just once. In total, the top ten clones hold roughly 50% of the sample. Sample: PBMCs. These receptor sequences come from an older woman with CD4+ T-cell large granular lymphocyte leukemia.

V gene TRBV25-1 combines with J gene TRBJ1-1; D is uncertain. The CDR3 sequence is 13 residues long. Trimming stripped 2 bases from V and 5 bases from J, with 9 bases between. CDR1 and CDR2 from the germline V gene are MGHDK and SYGVNS. Here the CDR3 DNA reads TGTGCCAGCAGTGAACGAGCGGGGACTGAAGCTTTCTTT. This gives the protein CASSERAGTEAFF.

This chain links TRBV19 with TRBJ1-1, with a tentative D call TRBD1 (5 bases). The CDR3 contains 14 residues. Trimming pared 4 bases from V and 4 bases from J, leaving 13 bases between. The germline V gene has CDR1 LNHDA and CDR2 SQIVND (reference sequence). In DNA form, the CDR3 reads TGTGCCAGTAGTAACACCGGGGGGAGCACTGAAGCTTTCTTT. Translation gives CASSNTGGSTEAFF.

The CDR3 sequence is CASSSLGSSETQYF. CDR3 in DNA: TGCGCCAGCAGCTCCCTTGGTTCGTCGGAGACCCAGTACTTC. The rearrangement links TRBV5-1 to TRBJ2-5; D remains unclear. The CDR3 is 14 amino acids. The germline V gene has CDR1 SGHRS and CDR2 YFSETQ. Trimming took 3 bases from V and 5 from J, leaving 14 bases between them.

This clone was counted a few times. This chain joins TRBV27 and TRBJ1-5, with D possibly matching TRBD1 (6 bases). The CDR3 is made up of 15 amino acids. V lost 2 bases and J lost 1, with 9 bases in between. Germline values: CDR1 MNHEY, CDR2 SMNVEV (reference sequence). CDR3 coding DNA: TGTGCCAGCAGTTTACGGGGACACAGCAATCAGCCCCAGCATTTT. Its protein is CASSLRGHSNQPQHF.